The clone carrying this TCR beta chain occurred a few times. Its specificity is not known. Assay used: immunoSEQ multiplex PCR; TCRdb lists only in-frame clones, some missing. The sample lists more than 95,000 clones, 88% occurring once. The sample is drawn from a study of T cell responses to AZD1222 COVID-19 vaccine. Looking at the study overall: Second doses at about 4 or about 12 weeks were pooled.

Study outcomes and limitations: Mapped onto spike, vaccine-associated CD4 TCRs spanned it and were dominant at 160-218 and 743-854.

CDR1 and CDR2 (germline): LNHNV, YYDKDF (reference sequence). V was pared by 0 bases and J by 1 base, with 15 bases between. The CDR3 sequence is 17 residues long. Specimen: peripheral blood, collected on day 0 of AZD1222 vaccination. The origin of this receptor is an adult in good health. The chain recombines TRBV15 with TRBJ1-1, with D maybe TRBD1 (5 bases). The CDR3 region is CATSRDIQGRTNTEAFF. The CDR3 DNA follows: TGTGCCACCAGCAGAGATATCCAGGGCAGGACGAACACTGAAGCTTTCTTT.